This T cell receptor beta chain came from a study of PD-L1 blockade in urothelial cancer. For the study at large: At 3 weeks (second dose) and 6 weeks after starting treatment, blood was analyzed. Blood-derived samples held a median around 140,000 T cells.

The CDR3 runs 13 residues. The V end was cut by 6 bases, the J end by 4 bases, with 11 bases between. CDR1 is MDHEN and CDR2 is SYDVKM in the germline V gene. Method: immunoSEQ multiplex PCR; TCRdb's copy keeps in-frame clones and lacks some. The table shows about 80,000 clones, with 87% occurring only once. The TCR originated in a woman in her 70s with urothelial cancer. V is TRBV28 and J is TRBJ2-3, with TRBD1 as a possible D gene (6 bases). This sample comprised PBMCs, obtained around atezolizumab (anti-PD-L1) treatment. CDR3 in amino acids: CASSPGQSDTQYF. Written as DNA, the CDR3 is TGTGCCAGCAGCCCCGGACAGTCAGATACGCAGTATTTT. Together with reference TRBV28 and TRBJ2-3, the CDR3 gives the full variable domain: DVKVTQSSRYLVKRTGEKVFLECVQDMDHENMFWYRQDPGLGLRLIYFSYDVKMKEKGDIPEGYSVSREKKERFSLILESASTNQTSMYLCASSPGQSDTQYFGPGTRLTVL.